The TCR beta chain under discussion was sequenced for a study of chemoradiotherapy in HPV16-positive cancers. The CDR3 consists of 14 residues. Between the trimmed V and J ends, which lost 1 base and 2 bases, there was a span of 7 bases. The V gene's germline CDR1 is SGHAT and CDR2 FQNNGV. Measured with immunoSEQ multiplex PCR; TCRdb has only the in-frame clones, and not every one. The table has roughly 28,000 clones, about 91% seen once; the top ten hold less than 25%. The TCR sequence derives from a human donor with HPV-associated anogenital cancer. The V call is TRBV11-2, the J call TRBJ2-3; D remains ambiguous. Sequenced material: blood, taken from a patient who underwent chemoradiotherapy. CDR3: CASSLGQYTDTQYF. The CDR3 DNA reads as TGTGCCAGCAGCTTAGGGCAGTACACAGATACGCAGTATTTT.